This T cell receptor beta chain came from a study of cytomegalovirus exposure and HLA in healthy donors (dated by TCRdb to the late 2010s). Background on the whole study: In an earlier analysis of some 550 of the donors, around 290 Gb of sequence data and some 120 million unique TCR beta sequences from roughly 200 million T cells were reported. Approximately 310 gigabases of sequencing data and approximately 92 million unique TCR sequences made up an early release that covered about 640 HLA-typed donors. Among the roughly 430 genotyped donors, around 81% belonged to the genetic ancestry cluster associated with self-reported Caucasian donors. The study aimed to test whether cataloging public T cell receptors could reveal signatures of past pathogen exposure. Using immunosequencing, the study profiled T cell repertoires from approximately 700 subjects and related those repertoires to cytomegalovirus serostatus. Besides the first cohort of more than 650 subjects, a separate validation cohort made up of over 95 different subjects was used. High-throughput TCR immunosequencing, statistical association of individual TCRs with disease status, and machine learning were combined to predict cytomegalovirus infection status. In a later analysis, previously published TCR beta repertoires from 670 or so donors were re-analyzed and high-resolution HLA genotyping was added so that TCR occurrence patterns could be studied. In the later analysis, no new phenotypic data were used to find candidate immune exposures; instead, reliance was placed on TCR beta sequences and their occurrence across donors. An earlier analysis of some 500 of the donors applied high-throughput TCR beta sequencing to assess whether each TCR beta V gene segment acted as functional or pseudogenic. Donor age, sex, ethnicity and CMV serostatus were collected together with the repertoire data. A later genetic analysis used genome-wide SNP genotypes for about three fifths of the roughly 700 donors, treating that subset as a discovery cohort. Every repertoire in the discovery cohort had been generated on one and the same sequencing platform. Class I and class II HLA loci were covered by the typing at four-digit resolution. Typing coverage differed by locus: A, B, C, DRB1 and DQB1 were typed in roughly 629-640 donors, DQA1 in 500 to 550, DPA1 in around 600, and DPB1 in just under 490. Five DR-DQ haplotypes were handled as single units for association and clustering, since linkage in the cohort was strong. Across about 380 genotyped donors of the cohort, an average of roughly 250,000 unique TCR beta nucleotide sequences per donor were sequenced, and 15% to 20% of those sequences were non-productive. General conclusions and limits of the study: Some IMGT-functional V segments, including TRBV6-2 and TRBV6-3, could not be told apart with the 87-base-pair reads, so those segments were excluded. In a later genetic analysis, fewer N-insertions in productive TCRs were reported among donors in an Asian-associated ancestry cluster than the roughly 710-donor mean. The study listed 164 TCR beta chains as associated with cytomegalovirus. In a later analysis, HLA-associated TCR beta chains were found to be more clonally expanded and to have lower generation probabilities than equally common non-associated chains. At a false discovery rate of 0.05, a later analysis linked fewer than 20,000 TCR beta sequences to specific HLA alleles. Broadly in line with IMGT annotations, most TCR beta V segments showed up in productive rearrangements about 90% or about 30% of the time in an earlier analysis of 587 of the donors. Correlated functional status among segregating V segments might reflect linkage disequilibrium, but an unknown experimental factor could not be ruled out. The cohort was sequenced for TCR beta chains only, and without alpha or paired-chain data the features that could be detected were limited. The presence/absence analyses assumed that sequencing depth was roughly uniform across donors, and that assumption may not be true. In a later analysis, most CMV-associated TCR beta chains were found to appear HLA-restricted, with HLA associations seemingly driven largely by CMV exposure. Immune exposure information for the cohort was limited to CMV serostatus. When HLA alleles, especially DR and DQ, strongly co-occurred, TCR associations were difficult to assign to individual alleles. The classifier was reported to diagnose cytomegalovirus status with high specificity and sensitivity in both the original cohort and the validation cohort. Several of the top co-occurrence clusters appeared to be linked to parvovirus B19, influenza, CMV and Epstein-Barr virus, according to a later analysis. About 17 rarely observed V segments, including chromosome 9 orphons, were excluded from the earlier analysis of about 610 of the donors because counts were too low. A further reported finding was that TCR beta sequences accurately predicted the HLA-A and HLA-B alleles for most subjects in the first cohort. An association between a missense DCLRE1C variant and V-gene and J-gene trimming of TCR beta chains was found in a later genetic analysis and replicated in an independent cohort. In a later analysis, the rate of TCR association differed among HLA loci, with DRB1 alleles having the most associated TCRs and HLA-C alleles having the fewest. A cluster of highly shared sequence variants was judged likely to represent a technical artifact of the sequencing pipeline. HLA typing was unavailable for some donors at each locus, so association tests used only the typed subset. Most TCR sequences were observed very rarely across donors, whereas some public TCRs were present in many individuals. It was suggested by the authors that the approach could potentially be generalized to other disease states and immunological phenotypes. In vitro tests confirmed that a few of the cytomegalovirus-associated TCR beta chains recognize cytomegalovirus antigens.

The cohort consisted of 666 healthy bone marrow donors. At the time of sampling, every cohort member was nominally healthy, though immune exposures that went unrecorded were likely present. The donor was CMV seronegative and belonged to the group of over 350 seronegative cohort members. Each donor provided a peripheral blood sample, and peripheral blood mononuclear cells were used for TCR beta sequencing. Genomic DNA extraction from the blood cell samples was performed with the Qiagen DNeasy Blood Extraction Kit. The cysteine opens and the phenylalanine closes a CDR3 of 13 amino acids. Kept here is only the CDR3 DNA, which spans 39 bases and is read in frame from base 1. Ends trimmed: V by 8 bases, J by 5 bases; bases unmatched to a gene: 7. CDR1 GTSNPN and CDR2 SVGIG were looked up in the germline V gene (reference sequence). The library was generated by the immunoSEQ multiplex PCR assay. For the multiplex PCR, a mixture combining 60 forward primers for TCR Vbeta segments and 13 reverse primers for TCR Jbeta segments was used. The CDR3 region of rearranged TCR beta genes was amplified from genomic DNA by a multiplex PCR assay. The Illumina HiSeq System was used to sequence the amplified TCR beta libraries as 87-base-pair reads. Regarding the original processing steps: Across the 600 to 700 repertoires, a later analysis counted some 80 million unique TCR beta chains, about 10 million of which were shared by at least two donors. Raw reads were error-corrected and collapsed into unique sequences by a nearest-neighbor algorithm in which closely related sequences were merged to remove PCR and sequencing errors. To assign V, D and J gene segments, CDR3 sequences were aligned to IMGT reference sequences. For a sequence to be retained, a match of at least six nucleotides was required to both a V gene segment and a J gene segment. A rearrangement was called productive if the CDR3 had no stop codons and remained in frame with V and J, and every other rearrangement was called non-productive. Following IMGT convention, CDR3 was defined as the stretch from the second conserved V-encoded cysteine to the conserved J-encoded phenylalanine. The earlier analysis of 587 of the donors excluded sequences that lacked an unambiguous match to a single V gene segment. In an earlier analysis of 450 to 750 of the donors, a V segment was called functional when productive rearrangements were above 56.7%, and segregating when the standard deviation between donors exceeded 5%. A statistical classification framework was built to diagnose cytomegalovirus status from the catalog of TCR beta chain sequences. In a later analysis, TCR nucleotide sequences were compared against IMGT/GENE-DB human TR gene sequences so that V and J genes could be assigned. In a later analysis, CDR3 sequences and most-parsimonious VDJ recombination scenarios were assigned using the TCRdist pipeline. In a later analysis, each TCR beta chain was defined by its CDR3 amino acid sequence together with its V-gene family, and reads without a unique V-gene family were excluded. A later analysis removed several hundred highly shared, low-generation-probability nucleotide sequences to deal with suspected cross-contamination and a sequencing artifact. In a later analysis, a clonal expansion index for each public chain was calculated from normalized within-repertoire ranks of inferred template counts. A later analysis computed generation probabilities with a VDJ recombination model fitted to out-of-frame rearrangements, and checked the results against IGoR. In a later analysis, hypergeometric tests were used to score TCR-TCR, TCR-HLA and TCR-CMV co-occurrence, with a repertoire-size bias correction applied to TCR pairs. A later analysis estimated false discovery rates by permuting HLA or CMV assignments 20 times. In a later analysis, co-occurring TCRs were grouped using DBSCAN, with TCRdist sequence similarity added in when clustering inside HLA-allele-positive subsets. Repertoires with fewer than 30,000 or more than 120,000 public chains were left out of co-occurrence clustering, as were a handful of repertoires with anomalous nucleotide sharing. Imported from immuneACCESS, the table was reduced by TCRdb to in-frame sequences with V and J called. These copies leave out some clones; in studies compared against another copy, an unresolved V gene accounts for under half, and the cause of the remainder is not known. V and J calls and clone size come straight from that table; D and trimming were deduced from the DNA. This sample lists about 150,000 clones; around 67% were detected once. 1.5% to 2% of the sample is taken by the ten largest.

Turning to this clone: Its binding antigen is unknown. Within one base of it there is no much larger clone, and no base qualities were kept.

The receptor chain draws on TRBV30 and TRBJ1-1; 11 middle bases align to TRBD1. Sequenced input: PBMCs. This sequence originates from a woman aged 18-29 years in good health and CMV-seronegative. The sequenced DNA: TGTGCCCGGATGGACAGGGGGCGGACTGAAGCTTTCTTT. Its protein is CARMDRGRTEAFF.